This T cell receptor (beta chain) is from a study of shared clonotypes between healthy human individuals. Study background: Two women and a few men aged 18 to 49 made up the donors. The study used three CD4 naive, three CD4 memory, two CD8 naive and one CD8 memory plate per donor.

On this clone itself: Its antigen is unidentified.

J lost 0 bases, V lost 5 bases, and 10 bases had no gene match. This CDR3 has 17 residues. Germline V gives CDR1 ENHRY, CDR2 SYGVKD. Findings and caveats of the study: The rarefaction results pointed to incomplete sorted-subset sequencing despite large depth. The small donor group covered limited genetic and exposure diversity.

Here immunoSEQ multiplex PCR was the method, and the copy in TCRdb shows in-frame clones only, minus some. The table shows about 800,000 clones, with approximately 96% occurring only once. CD8 cells classed as naive were CD45RO-negative and positively selected for CCR7, excluding terminally differentiated effector memory CD45RA+ cells. The V call is TRBV10-3, the J call TRBJ2-3; 8 bases are shared with TRBD1. Sequencing was done on a sample of naive CD8+ T cells sorted from blood. The receptor was derived from a man younger than 45 in good health. DNA for the CDR3: TGTGCCATCAGTACCGGGACAGGTACCGCCAGCACAGATACGCAGTATTTT. This translates into CAISTGTGTASTDTQYF.